A single T cell receptor beta chain is shown here with its context. Its specific antigen is unknown. No per-base quality is available; no much larger clone lies one base away. This entry belongs to a study of CD8 T cells in Susac syndrome (dated by TCRdb to the late 2010s). With regard to the full study: Repertoire sequencing was used to test whether CD8+ T cell activation and differentiation in Susac syndrome was antigen driven. The study compared CD8+ T cell repertoire clonality among roughly eleven healthy donors, some 14 Susac syndrome patients and fewer than 19 multiple sclerosis patients.

Beyond this particular receptor, the publication reports: The number of individuals in the TCR sequencing and HLA analysis was recognized as being relatively small.

RNA was extracted using the RNeasy kit, and roughly 0.5 to 1 microgram was reverse transcribed with random hexamers. TCR beta CDR3 regions were amplified with the immunoSEQ multiplex PCR assay covering 54 Vbeta and 13 Jbeta segments. Bias from PCR amplification was corrected by using a synthetic template baseline for primer optimization and for computational correction. In the source study's methods: Reads were annotated to V, D and J genes per IMGT and analyzed with immunoSEQ Analyzer, keeping only productive sequences. Clonality was computed as one minus Shannon entropy normalized by log2 of the number of productive unique sequences. For each patient and control, public and private clones were evaluated within the 100 most prevalent clones. A clone was defined as Susac-specific if it was absent from the healthy and MS cohorts, from over a thousand published viral clones and from other ImmuneACCESS disease sequences. Using fastp trimming at Q25 and MiXCR clonotype assembly, TCRdb reanalyzed the public sequencing data and kept in-frame beta chains. Each CDR3 protein gets just one entry, which takes the most common genes and DNA from the rows behind it. The V and J calls were not made by the authors but by TCRdb's processing. Recorded for this sample are about 150,000 distinct CDR3 sequences; roughly 95% of them occurred a single time. 0.15% of the sample lies in the top ten.

Per the germline V gene (reference sequence), LGHDT is the CDR1 and YNNKEL is the CDR2. The CDR3 contains 13 residues, cysteine and phenylalanine counted. Kept here is only the CDR3 DNA, which spans 39 bases and is read in frame from base 1. V is clipped by 1 base and J by 6 bases, and the sequence between their germline boundaries is 8 bases long. Peripheral blood CD8+ and CD4+ T cells from healthy donors, Susac syndrome patients and multiple sclerosis patients were profiled by high-throughput TCR beta sequencing. The multiple sclerosis controls were treatment-naive patients whose relapsing-remitting disease, either stable or active, fulfilled the revised McDonald criteria. Bulk CD8+ and CD4+ T cells were purified magnetically by negative isolation, whereas CD8+ TEMRA cells were enriched by FACS. Blood was collected in EDTA tubes and processed within 24 hours, with PBMCs isolated through density gradient centrifugation. PBMCs intended for TCR sequencing were cryopreserved in liquid nitrogen and were subsequently thawed in a 37 degrees C water bath. A purity of at least 90% was achieved for sorted or isolated CD4+, CD8+ and CD8+ TEMRA cells.

The sequence was collected from a human donor with multiple sclerosis. The specimen was CD8+ T cells from PBMCs. This sequence uses TRBV3-1 and TRBJ2-3; no D gene is confidently identified. The sequenced DNA: TGTGCCAGCAGCCAAGCCTACTTGGATACGCAGTATTTT. Translated, it gives CASSQAYLDTQYF.